The TCR beta chain under discussion was sequenced for a study of blood T cells in healthy people across ages. Study-wide findings and caveats: Long-lived and aged donors differed, with more naive CD4+ cells and higher diversity in the long-lived. The recorded TCR beta diversity per million T cells decreased in a roughly linear manner with age.

Alongside a J-beta primer mix, a sample-barcoded 5' primer served in a second PCR lasting 7 to 11 cycles. Each cDNA molecule received a tag from a template-switch adaptor that had 12 random nucleotides. TCRdb itself ran the 5' RACE reads through MiXCR, one entry per CDR3 protein. The sample shows about 750,000 distinct CDR3 sequences, 40% to 65% of them seen only once. Isolation per sample recovered at least 6.5 million PBMCs. Remarks on this clonotype: Its antigen remains unknown.

The clonotype originates from a man aged 80 or over in good health. Sequences were obtained from blood.

The CDR3: CASSSTDRTYERYF. The CDR3 region has the DNA TGCGCCAGCAGCTCGACCGACAGGACCTACGAGCGGTACTTC. The rearrangement uses TRBV5-1 and TRBJ2-5; TRBD1 is a possible D gene (6 bases). The germline gives CDR1 SGHRS, CDR2 YFSETQ. Between the trimmed V and J ends, which lost 3 bases and 13 bases, there was a span of 22 bases. The CDR3 totals 14 residues.